Each of the 10 T cell receptor beta chains below was sequenced from the same sample in a study of cytomegalovirus exposure and HLA in healthy donors. PCR involved 60 Vbeta and 13 Jbeta primers. The protocol was immunoSEQ multiplex PCR, while the TCRdb copy is restricted to in-frame clones and leaves out a portion. The sample has approximately 100,000 clones; 70% are singletons. The sample comprised PBMCs. These receptors originate from a man between 40 and 49 years old in good health and CMV-seropositive.

The chain carries TRBV7-6 and TRBJ1-6; 8 bases match TRBD1. V shed 5 bases and J 11 bases; nucleotides not matched to a gene: 5. Per germline, CDR1 SGHVS and CDR2 FNYEAQ. The CDR3 spans 13 residues. The CDR3 is CASSPGQGTPLHF. CDR3 sequence (DNA): TGTGCCAGCAGCCCCGGACAGGGAACACCCCTCCACTTT.

A few counts support this clone. This chain uses TRBV7-9 with TRBJ2-3; 10 nucleotides agree with TRBD1. J lost 4 bases, V lost 5 bases, and 6 bases had no gene match. CDR3 size: 15 residues. CDR1 SEHNR and CDR2 FQNEAQ come from the germline V gene (reference sequence). In DNA form, the CDR3 reads TGTGCCAGCAGCCCAAGGACAGGGGGAGCAGATACGCAGTATTTT. Translation gives CASSPRTGGADTQYF. The complete variable domain, with remaining parts taken from reference TRBV7-9 and TRBJ2-3, reads DTGVSQNPRHKITKRGQNVTFRCDPISEHNRLYWYRQTLGQGPEFLTYFQNEAQLEKSRLLSDRFSAERPKGSFSTLEIQRTEQGDSAMYLCASSPRTGGADTQYFGPGTRLTVL.

The rearrangement links TRBV9 to TRBJ1-1; D gene unclear. CDR3 length equals 14 residues. The V gene lost 0 bases and the J gene lost 2 bases, with 8 bases spanning the gap. CDR1 is SGDLS, CDR2 YYNGEE, per germline. CDR3 sequence: CASSVDQLNTEAFF. As DNA, the CDR3 is TGTGCCAGCAGCGTAGATCAACTAAACACTGAAGCTTTCTTT.

The chain employs TRBV7-2 and TRBJ2-7, with D possibly TRBD2 on 6 matching bases. V dropped 3 bases and J dropped 6 bases, with 15 bases sitting between them. There are 14 residues in the CDR3. Per the germline V gene, CDR1 is SGHTA and CDR2 is FQGNSA. The CDR3 spells CASSFSGGGGEQYF. The CDR3 DNA reads TGTGCCAGCAGCTTTAGCGGAGGAGGTGGCGAGCAGTACTTC.

The V call is TRBV5-1, the J call TRBJ2-3; 7 bases fit TRBD1. V shed 0 bases, J shed 2 bases, and the junction held 3 bases outside the gene matches. The CDR3 runs 15 residues. Germline CDR1 reads SGHRS; CDR2 reads YFSETQ. CDR3 coding DNA: TGCGCCAGCAGCTTGGGGGACAGCATCACAGATACGCAGTATTTT. Translation gives CASSLGDSITDTQYF.

This clone was seen a single time. The chain employs TRBV27 and TRBJ1-2; D might be TRBD1 (6 bases). CDR3 length equals 13 residues. Between the trimmed V and J ends, which lost 2 bases and 5 bases, there was a span of 9 bases. In germline, CDR1 is MNHEY, CDR2 SMNVEV (reference sequence). The CDR3 reads CASSLGRGYGYTF. The CDR3 DNA sequence: TGTGCCAGCAGTTTAGGCAGGGGTTATGGCTACACCTTC.

This chain joins TRBV15 and TRBJ1-2, with D possibly TRBD1 on 6 matching bases. Trimming removed 3 bases from V and 8 bases from J, with 13 bases in between. CDR1 is LNHNV and CDR2 is YYDKDF in the germline V gene (reference sequence). The CDR3 covers 13 residues. DNA for the CDR3: TGTGCCACCAGCAGGCGGGCAGGGGACGGCTACACCTTC. As protein: CATSRRAGDGYTF.

This clone was seen a few times. V usage is TRBV6-5 and J usage is TRBJ2-7, with TRBD1 as a possible D gene (6 bases). Germline V gene lookup returns CDR1 MNHEY and CDR2 SVGAGI. Trimming took 2 bases from V and 0 from J, leaving 11 bases between them. The length of the CDR3 is 15 residues. As DNA, the CDR3 is TGTGCCAGCAGTTACAGCGCGGACAGCTCCTACGAGCAGTACTTC. It codes for CASSYSADSSYEQYF.

The gene calls are TRBV27 and TRBJ2-7; 8 nucleotides match TRBD2. This CDR3 spans 16 amino acids. The germline CDR1 and CDR2 sequences are MNHEY and SMNVEV (reference sequence). V lost 4 bases and J lost 8; bases outside the gene matches: 16. The CDR3 DNA reads as TGTGCCAGCAGTTCCGGGACTAGTACCGACTACGTGAAGCAGTACGTC. It encodes CASSSGTSTDYVKQYV.

The chain uses TRBV15 and TRBJ1-2; weak D call: TRBD1 (5 bases). Trimming shortened V by 3 bases and J by 8 bases, and 13 bases separated the two germline ends. The CDR3 is 13 amino acids. The germline V gene has CDR1 LNHNV and CDR2 YYDKDF (reference sequence). The CDR3: CATSSPGRTGYTF. CDR3 sequence (DNA): TGTGCCACCAGCAGCCCAGGGAGGACGGGCTACACCTTC.